The 21 T cell receptor beta chains given below trace back to one sample, sequenced in a study of blood T cells in healthy people across ages. With a J-beta primer mix and a sample-barcoded 5' primer, a second PCR ran about 7 to 12 cycles. TCRdb processed the 5' RACE reads anew with MiXCR; each CDR3 protein has one entry. Of fewer than 800,000 distinct CDR3 sequences listed, roughly 50% are singletons. What was sequenced was blood. These receptors all come from a woman aged 55 to 70 in good health.

V is TRBV29-1 and J is TRBJ2-3; D is possibly TRBD2 (6 bases). V was shortened by 4 bases and J by 0 bases, with 8 bases between the two germline ends. CDR1 is SQVTM and CDR2 is ANQGSEA in the germline V gene. The CDR3 is 13 amino acids. CDR3 amino acids: CSVGRDSTDTQYF. The CDR3, as DNA: TGCAGCGTTGGGCGGGACAGCACAGATACGCAGTATTTT.

This clonotype has more than one count but fewer than ten. The chain uses TRBV20-1 and TRBJ2-5, with D perhaps TRBD1 (7 bases). The V gene's germline CDR1 is DFQATT and CDR2 SNEGSKA (reference sequence). V lost 1 base and J 2 bases, leaving 14 bases between the germline ends. The CDR3 runs to 15 residues. DNA of the CDR3: TGCAGTGCTAGAGTTCCGACAGGGAGGCAAGAGACCCAGTACTTC. Its translation: CSARVPTGRQETQYF.

This clonotype was found a few times. The chain carries TRBV20-1 and TRBJ1-1; 7 bases fit TRBD1. The CDR3 totals 14 residues. The trim removed 5 bases at V and 4 bases at J, leaving 10 bases unmatched. Germline V gene data show CDR1 as DFQATT and CDR2 as SNEGSKA (reference sequence). The CDR3 reads CSAGYTQGSTEAFF. CDR3 nucleotides: TGCAGTGCTGGATACACACAGGGGAGCACTGAAGCTTTCTTT.

The rearrangement joins TRBV5-6 to TRBJ2-4; D gene uncertain. TRBJ2-5 explains the end of the DNA better; the J call may be wrong. This CDR3 region has 14 residues. CDR1 is SGHDT, CDR2 YYEEEE, per germline. DNA for the CDR3: TGTGCCAGCAGCACCGGACGGGCCCAAGAGACCCAGTACTTC. Protein product: CASSTGRAQETQYF.

The V and J genes are TRBV7-9 and TRBJ2-5; D is undetermined. The germline gives CDR1 SEHNR, CDR2 FQNEAQ (reference sequence). The CDR3 is made up of 15 amino acids. Trimming pared 5 bases from V and 4 bases from J, leaving 17 bases between. CDR3 loop: CASSRPGGLRETQYF. The CDR3 coding sequence is TGTGCCAGCAGCCGCCCCGGTGGGCTACGAGAGACCCAGTACTTC.

This clonotype was detected only a few times. The chain uses TRBV4-1 and TRBJ2-7; 7 bases line up with TRBD1. The V segment lost 0 bases and the J segment 3 bases; nucleotides outside the gene matches: 8. Germline V gene lookup returns CDR1 MGHRA and CDR2 YSYEKL. The CDR3 is 16 amino acids. This chain's CDR3 is CASSQEQGTDFYEQYF. CDR3 nucleotide sequence: TGCGCCAGCAGCCAAGAACAGGGGACGGATTTCTACGAGCAGTACTTC.

Turning to this clonotype: One end of the junction does not line up with germline, which may come from a read error. The chain is built from TRBV7-9 and TRBJ1-6; no clear D. The CDR3 extends over 11 amino acids. Germline V gives CDR1 SEHNR, CDR2 FQNEAQ (reference sequence). The CDR3 sequence: CAGSSLSPLHF. In DNA form, the CDR3 reads TGTGCCGGCAGCTCGCTTTCACCCCTCCACTTT.

The genes are TRBV2 and TRBJ1-1; D may be TRBD1 (5 bases). Trimming shortened V by 6 bases and J by 3 bases, and 14 bases separated the two germline ends. CDR1 is SNHLY, CDR2 FYNNEI, per germline. The CDR3 has 14 residues. The CDR3 region has the DNA TGTGCCAGCAGCTGGCTGACAGAGGACACTGAAGCTTTCTTT. The encoded protein is CASSWLTEDTEAFF.

In its sample, this clonotype was seen once. The chain combines TRBV10-3 with TRBJ2-1; TRBD2 agrees at 10 bases. The V and J ends lost 11 bases and 9 bases, in that order; junction bases with no gene match: 13. This CDR3 spans 14 amino acids. Germline values: CDR1 ENHRY, CDR2 SYGVKD. The CDR3 DNA reads as TGTGCCGTAGAGATGGCTAGCGGGAGAAGTGAGCAGTTCTTC. This encodes CAVEMASGRSEQFF.

This clonotype was counted at least ten times. The chain has TRBV20-1 and TRBJ2-1; 9 nucleotides match TRBD2. From germline, CDR1 is DFQATT and CDR2 SNEGSKA (reference sequence). Germline trimming cut 2 bases from V and 0 bases from J; bases unmatched to any gene: 8. This CDR3 comprises 17 residues. The CDR3 bases are TGCAGTGCTAGACCCTGGGGTAGCGGGAGCTCCTACAATGAGCAGTTCTTC. It yields the protein CSARPWGSGSSYNEQFF.

The chain is built from TRBV27 and TRBJ2-5; unclear D gene. The DNA matches TRBJ2-7 better at its end, which makes the J call doubtful. This CDR3 has 13 residues. Germline V lookup: CDR1 MNHEY, CDR2 SMNVEV (reference sequence). The DNA for the CDR3 is TGTGCCAGCAGTCCGCCCAAGACCTACGAGCAGTACTTC. Protein: CASSPPKTYEQYF.

The chain combines TRBV29-1 with TRBJ1-2; tentative D call: TRBD1 (5 bases). The CDR3 contains 12 residues. The germline V gene has CDR1 SQVTM and CDR2 ANQGSEA. V shed 6 bases and J shed 4 bases, with 12 bases lying between them. DNA for the CDR3: TGCAGCGTGGGGGGGACGGTCTATGGCTACACCTTC. It codes for CSVGGTVYGYTF.

This chain joins TRBV13 and TRBJ2-7, with 13 bases matching TRBD2. V lost 2 bases and J lost 0; bases outside the gene matches: 10. The CDR3 runs 19 residues. Germline CDR1 and CDR2: PRHDT and FYEKMQ (reference sequence). The CDR3 DNA reads TGTGCCAGCAGCTTAAGGACTAGCGGGAGTGGTTTAGCCTCCTACGAGCAGTACTTC. Its translation: CASSLRTSGSGLASYEQYF.

The chain carries TRBV7-3 and TRBJ2-3; possibly TRBD1 or TRBD2 for D (5 bases each). Trimming pared 3 bases from V and 3 bases from J, leaving 13 bases between. CDR3 size: 15 residues. Germline CDR1 is SGHTA and CDR2 is FQGTGA. CDR3 sequence reads: CASSFWGRGTDTQYF. The DNA for the CDR3 is TGTGCCAGCAGCTTCTGGGGGAGAGGGACAGATACGCAGTATTTT.

This clonotype was observed a few times. The DNA for the CDR3 is TGTGCCACCAGTGATTCGGCCAGGGGAGGAGAGACCCAGTACTTC. Translated: CATSDSARGGETQYF. V and J are TRBV24-1 and TRBJ2-5; tentatively, D is TRBD1 or TRBD2 (6 bases each). Germline-derived CDR1 and CDR2 are KGHDR and SFDVKD. The CDR3 covers 15 residues. Trimming took 2 bases from V and 4 from J, leaving 13 bases between them.

The chain couples TRBV10-3 to TRBJ2-7; 7 bases line up with TRBD1. The ends lost 4 bases at V and 0 bases at J; junction bases unmatched: 9. Germline CDR1 ENHRY, CDR2 SYGVKD. The CDR3 consists of 16 residues. In DNA, the CDR3 is TGTGCCATCAGTGCGTCTCCCGGGACAGACTCCTACGAGCAGTACTTC. Residues: CAISASPGTDSYEQYF.

The sample holds one count of this clonotype. The chain carries TRBV6-5 and TRBJ1-4; 9 bases are a match to TRBD1. V was pared by 5 bases and J by 8 bases, with 6 bases of the junction left unmatched. The CDR3 is made up of 14 amino acids. Germline V gene lookup returns CDR1 MNHEY and CDR2 SVGAGI. In DNA, the CDR3 is TGTGCCAGCAGTGATGGGACAGGGCTCGAAAAACTGTTTTTT. Translating it yields CASSDGTGLEKLFF.

There are a few counts of this clonotype. This rearrangement joins TRBV11-1 to TRBJ2-7; D is perhaps TRBD2 (5 bases). V dropped 7 bases and J dropped 2 bases, with 15 bases sitting between them. The CDR3 loop spans 14 amino acids. CDR1 is SGHAT and CDR2 is FQDESV in the germline V gene (reference sequence). The CDR3 DNA reads as TGTGCCAGCAAATTGGCTAGCTACACCTACGAGCAGTACTTC. Translation gives CASKLASYTYEQYF.

V gene TRBV19 combines with J gene TRBJ2-2; D is unresolved. This CDR3 contains 12 residues. The germline V gene has CDR1 LNHDA and CDR2 SQIVND (reference sequence). The ends were cut back, 7 bases at V and 3 bases at J, with 6 bases in the middle. CDR3 DNA: TGTGCCAGTACCCTCTACACCGGGGAGCTGTTTTTT. Protein product: CASTLYTGELFF.

This clonotype was counted ten times or more. The genes are TRBV12-3 or TRBV12-4 and TRBJ1-5; D unclear. V was clipped by 5 bases and J by 6 bases, with 11 bases between them. The CDR3 has 13 amino acids. In DNA, the CDR3 is TGTGCCAGCAGTCTGGGGTCTGGTCAGCCCCAGCATTTT. This encodes CASSLGSGQPQHF.

This chain links TRBV7-2 with TRBJ2-3, with D unresolved. The CDR3 has 13 residues. From germline, CDR1 is SGHTA and CDR2 FQGNSA. The germline V and J ends were trimmed by 5 bases and 0 bases, with 6 bases remaining between them. The CDR3 bases are TGTGCCAGCAGCCCAATGAGCACAGATACGCAGTATTTT. Protein: CASSPMSTDTQYF.